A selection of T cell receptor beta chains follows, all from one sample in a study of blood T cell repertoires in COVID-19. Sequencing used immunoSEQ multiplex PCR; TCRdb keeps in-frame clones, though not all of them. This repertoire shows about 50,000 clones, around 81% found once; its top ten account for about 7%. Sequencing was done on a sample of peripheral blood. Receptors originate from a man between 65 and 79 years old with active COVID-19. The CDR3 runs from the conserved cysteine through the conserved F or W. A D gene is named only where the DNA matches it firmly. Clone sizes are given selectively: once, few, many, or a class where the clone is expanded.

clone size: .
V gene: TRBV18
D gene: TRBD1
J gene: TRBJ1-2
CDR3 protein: CASSPRTGGASRSYTF
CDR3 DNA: TGTGCCAGCTCACCCAGGACAGGGGGCGCGTCTAGGAGCTACACCTTC

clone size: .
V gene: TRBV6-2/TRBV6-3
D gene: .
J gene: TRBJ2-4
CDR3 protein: CASSYSTHNIIAKNIQYF
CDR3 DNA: TGTGCCAGCAGTTACTCGACTCACAATATAATAGCCAAAAACATTCAGTACTTC

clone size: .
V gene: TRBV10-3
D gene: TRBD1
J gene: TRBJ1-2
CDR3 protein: CAISATGGFEGYTF
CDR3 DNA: TGTGCCATCAGTGCGACAGGGGGCTTTGAGGGCTACACCTTC

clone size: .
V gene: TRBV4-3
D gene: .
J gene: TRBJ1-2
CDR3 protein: CASSQEGQGGYGYTF
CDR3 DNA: TGCGCCAGCAGCCAAGAAGGGCAGGGTGGCTATGGCTACACCTTC

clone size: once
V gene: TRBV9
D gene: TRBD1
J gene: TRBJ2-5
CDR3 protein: CASSVGTVEETQYF
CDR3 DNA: TGTGCCAGCAGCGTTGGGACAGTGGAAGAGACCCAGTACTTC

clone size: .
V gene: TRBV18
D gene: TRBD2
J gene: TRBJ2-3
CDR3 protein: CASSRTGAGALTDTQYF
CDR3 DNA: TGTGCCAGCTCACGAACCGGAGCGGGGGCCCTCACAGATACGCAGTATTTT

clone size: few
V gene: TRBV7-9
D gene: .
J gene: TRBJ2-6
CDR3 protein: CASSSSGANVLTF
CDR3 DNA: TGTGCCAGCAGCTCGTCTGGGGCCAACGTCCTGACTTTC

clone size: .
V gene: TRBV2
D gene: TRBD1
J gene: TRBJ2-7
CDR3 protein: CASSAGQSYEQYF
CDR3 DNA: TGTGCCAGCAGTGCGGGACAGTCCTACGAGCAGTACTTC

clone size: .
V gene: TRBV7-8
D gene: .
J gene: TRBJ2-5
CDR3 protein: CASSLSNRELQETQYF
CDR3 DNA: TGTGCCAGCAGCTTAAGTAACAGAGAACTCCAAGAGACCCAGTACTTC

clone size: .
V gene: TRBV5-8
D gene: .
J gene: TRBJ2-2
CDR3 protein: CASSLLRREYTGELFF
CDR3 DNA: TGTGCCAGCAGCTTGCTTCGCCGGGAGTACACCGGGGAGCTGTTTTTT

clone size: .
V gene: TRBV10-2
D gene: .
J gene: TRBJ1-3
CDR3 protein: CASSAGHEGNTIYF
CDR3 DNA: TGCGCCAGCAGTGCGGGACATGAAGGAAACACCATATATTTT

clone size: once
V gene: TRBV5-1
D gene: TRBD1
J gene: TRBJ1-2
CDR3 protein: CASSFGTGENYGYTF
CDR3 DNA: TGCGCCAGCAGCTTCGGGACAGGGGAGAACTATGGCTACACCTTC

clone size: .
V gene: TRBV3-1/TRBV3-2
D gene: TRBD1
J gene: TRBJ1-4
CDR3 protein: CASSYKFLGQSNEKLFF
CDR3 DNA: TGTGCCAGCAGCTACAAGTTCTTGGGACAGAGTAATGAAAAACTGTTTTTT

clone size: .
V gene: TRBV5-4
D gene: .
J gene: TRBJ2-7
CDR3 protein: CASSLGTSIDEQYF
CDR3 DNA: TGTGCCAGCAGCTTGGGAACTAGCATAGACGAGCAGTACTTC

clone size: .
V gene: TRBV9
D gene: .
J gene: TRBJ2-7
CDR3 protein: CASSVQENYEQYF
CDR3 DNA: TGTGCCAGCAGCGTCCAAGAGAACTACGAGCAGTACTTC

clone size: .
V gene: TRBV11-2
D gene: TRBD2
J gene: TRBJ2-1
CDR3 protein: CASSLTGLAGGLFF
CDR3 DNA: TGTGCCAGCAGCTTAACAGGACTAGCGGGTGGCCTGTTCTTC

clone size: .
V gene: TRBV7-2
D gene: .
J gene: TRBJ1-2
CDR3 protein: CASSFSPIRGNYGYTF
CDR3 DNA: TGTGCCAGCAGCTTCTCGCCAATTAGGGGAAACTATGGCTACACCTTC

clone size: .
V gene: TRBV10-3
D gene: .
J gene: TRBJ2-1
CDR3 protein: CAISDSYNEQFF
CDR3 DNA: TGTGCCATCAGTGACAGCTACAATGAGCAGTTCTTC

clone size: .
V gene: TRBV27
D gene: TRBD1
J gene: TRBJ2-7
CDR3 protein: CASSLGQGVTYEQYF
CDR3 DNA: TGTGCCAGCAGTTTAGGGCAGGGGGTTACCTACGAGCAGTACTTC

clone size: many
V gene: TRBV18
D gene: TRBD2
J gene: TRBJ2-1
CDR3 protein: CASSPPSSGGGNEQFF
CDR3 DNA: TGTGCCAGCTCACCTCCCTCTAGCGGGGGTGGGAATGAGCAGTTCTTC

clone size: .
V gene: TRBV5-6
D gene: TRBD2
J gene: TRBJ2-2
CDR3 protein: CASSLRLAANTGELFF
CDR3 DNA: TGTGCCAGCAGCTTGAGGCTAGCGGCGAACACCGGGGAGCTGTTTTTT

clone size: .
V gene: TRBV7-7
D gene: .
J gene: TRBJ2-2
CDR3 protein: CASSLEAGAITGELFF
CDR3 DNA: TGTGCCAGCAGCTTAGAGGCGGGGGCGATCACCGGGGAGCTGTTTTTT

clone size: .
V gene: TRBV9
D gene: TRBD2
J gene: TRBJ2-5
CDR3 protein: CASSVGGGAKETQYF
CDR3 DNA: TGTGCCAGCAGCGTGGGCGGGGGGGCAAAAGAGACCCAGTACTTC

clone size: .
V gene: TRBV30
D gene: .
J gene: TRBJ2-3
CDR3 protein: CAWRRRGTAKQDTQYF
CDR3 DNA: TGTGCCTGGAGACGGAGGGGGACAGCTAAGCAAGATACGCAGTATTTT

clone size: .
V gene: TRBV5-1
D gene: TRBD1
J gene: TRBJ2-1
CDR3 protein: CASSGTVPGEQFF
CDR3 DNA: TGCGCCAGCAGCGGGACAGTGCCGGGCGAGCAGTTCTTC

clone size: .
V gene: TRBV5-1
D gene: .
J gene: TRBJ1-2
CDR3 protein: CASSSDSDGYTF
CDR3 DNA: TGCGCCAGCAGCTCCGACAGCGATGGCTACACCTTC

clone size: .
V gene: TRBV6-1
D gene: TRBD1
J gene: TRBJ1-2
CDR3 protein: CASSELGQGRGSYTF
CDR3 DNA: TGTGCCAGCAGTGAACTGGGACAGGGTCGGGGGAGCTACACCTTC

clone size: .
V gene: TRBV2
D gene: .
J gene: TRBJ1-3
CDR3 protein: CACTLGSVGNTIYF
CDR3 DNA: TGTGCCTGTACCCTGGGCAGTGTTGGAAACACCATATATTTT

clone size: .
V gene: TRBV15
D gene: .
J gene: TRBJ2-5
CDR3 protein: CATSIQGRGAQETQYF
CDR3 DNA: TGTGCCACCAGCATCCAAGGGAGGGGGGCCCAAGAGACCCAGTACTTC

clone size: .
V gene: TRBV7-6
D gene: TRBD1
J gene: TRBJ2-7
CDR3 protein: CASSLGDRGLYEQYF
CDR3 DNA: TGTGCCAGCAGCTTAGGGGACAGGGGGCTGTACGAGCAGTACTTC

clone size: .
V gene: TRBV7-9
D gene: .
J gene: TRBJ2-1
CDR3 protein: CASSPDNEQFF
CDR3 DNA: TGTGCCAGCAGCCCGGACAATGAGCAGTTCTTC

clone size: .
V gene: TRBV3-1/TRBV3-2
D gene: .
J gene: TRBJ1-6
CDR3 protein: CASQGSDSPLHF
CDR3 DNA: TGTGCCAGCCAGGGATCCGATTCACCCCTCCACTTT

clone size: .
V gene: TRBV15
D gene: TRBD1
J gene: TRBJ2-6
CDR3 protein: CATARGQGAGANVLTF
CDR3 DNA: TGTGCCACCGCCCGGGGACAGGGCGCTGGGGCCAACGTCCTGACTTTC

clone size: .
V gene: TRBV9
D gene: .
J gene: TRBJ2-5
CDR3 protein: CASSTSTGEETQYF
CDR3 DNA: TGTGCCAGCAGTACTAGTACCGGGGAAGAGACCCAGTACTTC

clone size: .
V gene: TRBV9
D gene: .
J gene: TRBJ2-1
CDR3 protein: CASGPQGHFYNEQFF
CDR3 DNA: TGTGCCAGCGGACCCCAGGGACATTTCTACAATGAGCAGTTCTTC

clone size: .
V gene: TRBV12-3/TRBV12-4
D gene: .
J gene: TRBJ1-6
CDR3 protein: CATRLIYNSPLHF
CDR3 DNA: TGTGCCACCAGACTGATCTATAATTCACCCCTCCACTTT

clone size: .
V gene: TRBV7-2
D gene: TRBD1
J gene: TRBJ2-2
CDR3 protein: CASSLQGASNTGELFF
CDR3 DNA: TGTGCCAGCAGCTTACAGGGGGCGTCGAACACCGGGGAGCTGTTTTTT

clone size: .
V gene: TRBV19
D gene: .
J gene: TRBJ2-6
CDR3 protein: CASSIDRTSVLTF
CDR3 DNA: TGTGCCAGTAGTATCGACAGGACATCCGTCCTGACTTTC

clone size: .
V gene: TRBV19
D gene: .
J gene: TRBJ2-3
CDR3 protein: CASSLLGGGTDTQYF
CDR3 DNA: TGTGCCAGTAGCCTGCTGGGAGGCGGGACAGATACGCAGTATTTT

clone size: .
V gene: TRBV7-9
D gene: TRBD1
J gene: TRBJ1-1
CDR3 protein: CASSPFPGQGSSTEAFF
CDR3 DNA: TGTGCCAGCAGCCCCTTCCCGGGACAGGGTAGTAGCACTGAAGCTTTCTTT

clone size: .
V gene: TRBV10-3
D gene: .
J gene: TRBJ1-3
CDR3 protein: CAISEQRNTIYF
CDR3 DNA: TGTGCCATCAGTGAACAGAGAAACACCATATATTTT

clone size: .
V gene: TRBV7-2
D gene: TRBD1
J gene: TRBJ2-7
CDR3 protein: CASSLAGSGTGPYEQYF
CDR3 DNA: TGTGCCAGCAGCTTAGCGGGGTCCGGGACAGGACCCTACGAGCAGTACTTC